The rows below give T cell receptor beta chains drawn from one sample of a study of identical twins. A single record per CDR3 protein comes from TCRdb applying MiXCR to the 5' RACE reads. Of about 720,000 distinct CDR3 sequences listed, roughly 8% are singletons. These data also featured in a second study, about yellow fever vaccine responses in identical twins.

Sequenced input: PBMCs. The origin of the receptors is a woman aged 18-29 years in good health. Each CDR3 is given with its conserved first and last residue. Clone sizes are given selectively: once, few, many, or a class where the clone is expanded.

>many|TRBV25-1|TRBJ2-3
CASSRGQGGDTQYF
>many|TRBV9|TRBJ1-1
CASSVDLSMNTEAFF
>few|TRBV6-2/TRBV6-3|TRBJ1-2
CASSYLRDLGRGNYGYTF
>-|TRBV7-2|TRBJ2-7
CASSLVTTAPYEQYF
>few|TRBV3-1|TRBJ2-1
CASRDQSSYNEQFF
>-|TRBV7-2|TRBJ1-2
CASSSSGRQGINYGYTF
>few|TRBV27|TRBJ2-1
CASSLSPHNEQFF
>few|TRBV10-3|TRBJ1-1
CAISDPQQGPTEAFF
>many|TRBV12-3/TRBV12-4|TRBJ1-4
CASSVEKLFF
>-|TRBV7-2|TRBJ2-1
CASSLFPSSYNEQFF
>-|TRBV4-1|TRBJ2-7
CASSQVAGPGQPYEQYF
>many|TRBV3-1|TRBJ2-1
CASSSSNGLREQFF
>few|TRBV6-2/TRBV6-3|TRBJ2-5
CASSYPRRGETQYF
>many|TRBV5-1|TRBJ2-7
CASSSLRDGSYEQYF
>few|TRBV27|TRBJ2-1
CASSPREYYEQFF
>-|TRBV20-1|TRBJ2-4
CSASLTGSKNIQYF
>many|TRBV6-1|TRBJ2-1
CASSLTSGPYNEQFF
>few|TRBV12-3/TRBV12-4|TRBJ2-7
CASSSSAARYEQYF
>-|TRBV11-3|TRBJ2-3
CASSSARSPQYF
>-|TRBV12-3/TRBV12-4|TRBJ1-4
CASSRQAMNEKLFF
>many|TRBV4-2|TRBJ2-7
CASSAHHEQYF
>-|TRBV5-1|TRBJ2-7
CASSSTTGGAYEQYF
>-|TRBV18|TRBJ2-7
CASSPGTGTHEQYF
>-|TRBV30|TRBJ2-2
CAWSDWNGGRRIGELFF
>few|TRBV11-2|TRBJ2-7
CASSPNGGGSLGYEQYF
>many|TRBV29-1|TRBJ2-1
CSVGGLAGSNEQFF
>many|TRBV27|TRBJ2-2
CASSLSFGGEARANTGELFF
>many|TRBV29-1|TRBJ2-5
CSVDGETQYF
>few|TRBV3-1|TRBJ2-7
CASSLHGQLDEQYF
>few|TRBV3-1|TRBJ2-3
CASSPRIPGLAGGGTDTQYF
>many|TRBV24-1|TRBJ2-2
CATSDLGQGGSTGELFF
>-|TRBV28|TRBJ1-1
CARGSGRVTEAFF
>-|TRBV14|TRBJ2-2
CASSQGQTNTGELFF
>few|TRBV27|TRBJ2-7
CASSFTGGWYEQYF
>few|TRBV12-3/TRBV12-4|TRBJ1-2
CASSFSRRVNNYGYTF
>-|TRBV6-5|TRBJ1-3
CASSYRGAGNTIYF
>many|TRBV12-3/TRBV12-4|TRBJ1-2
CASGVEHGYTF
>-|TRBV12-3/TRBV12-4|TRBJ1-1
CASSDGTPRAFF
>few|TRBV6-2/TRBV6-3|TRBJ2-7
CASSLHGVYEQYF
>few|TRBV28|TRBJ2-5
CASSFLSEETQYF
>many|TRBV3-1|TRBJ1-3
CASSPGGSGNTIYF
>many|TRBV5-6|TRBJ1-2
CASSLTTMIYGYTF
>-|TRBV7-9|TRBJ1-1
CASSPPGADTEAFF
>many|TRBV7-9|TRBJ1-2
CASSLGGGYGYTF
>-|TRBV7-2|TRBJ1-1
CASSKQGWGGNTEAFF
>-|TRBV9|TRBJ2-5
CASSVADTGQETQYF
>many|TRBV5-1|TRBJ2-7
CASSLQPGQSSYEQYF
>-|TRBV2|TRBJ2-1
CATPGLNYNEQFF
>many|TRBV5-6|TRBJ2-7
CASSFPGSYEQYF
>few|TRBV12-3/TRBV12-4|TRBJ1-6
CASSFDQGSDSPLHF
>many|TRBV12-3/TRBV12-4|TRBJ2-5
CASSFWGETPYF